This T cell receptor beta chain was recovered during a study of cytomegalovirus exposure and HLA in healthy donors. Overall study context: Early on, a data release was issued that held some 91 million unique TCRs from HLA-typed donors. The study, taken as a whole, reports: Presence/absence analyses took donor sequencing depth as roughly uniform. Indistinguishable V segments such as TRBV6-2 and TRBV6-3 were excluded.

Each donor was nominally healthy when sampled (though unrecorded immune exposures were likely). Concerning this clone itself: What it binds is not known.

Use of 60 Vbeta and 13 Jbeta primers characterized the PCR. Sequenced by immunoSEQ multiplex PCR; TCRdb stores in-frame clones only, minus some. The table shows about 130,000 clones, with 65% to 75% occurring only once. CDR1 is SGDLS, CDR2 YYNGEE, per germline. The CDR3 is 15 residues long. Losses at the gene ends were 0 bases for V and 6 bases for J; bases not matched to a gene: 3. Sequencing was done on a sample of PBMCs. This TCR was recovered from a man aged 40-55 years in good health and CMV-seropositive. The chain links TRBV9 to TRBJ2-2; TRBD2 aligns across 9 bases. This chain's CDR3 is CASSVGTSGSGELFF. The CDR3 coding sequence is TGTGCCAGCAGCGTAGGTACTAGCGGGTCCGGGGAGCTGTTTTTT. Together with reference TRBV9 and TRBJ2-2, the CDR3 gives the full variable domain: DSGVTQTPKHLITATGQRVTLRCSPRSGDLSVYWYQQSLDQGLQFLIQYYNGEERAKGNILERFSAQQFPDLHSELNLSSLELGDSALYFCASSVGTSGSGELFFGEGSRLTVL.